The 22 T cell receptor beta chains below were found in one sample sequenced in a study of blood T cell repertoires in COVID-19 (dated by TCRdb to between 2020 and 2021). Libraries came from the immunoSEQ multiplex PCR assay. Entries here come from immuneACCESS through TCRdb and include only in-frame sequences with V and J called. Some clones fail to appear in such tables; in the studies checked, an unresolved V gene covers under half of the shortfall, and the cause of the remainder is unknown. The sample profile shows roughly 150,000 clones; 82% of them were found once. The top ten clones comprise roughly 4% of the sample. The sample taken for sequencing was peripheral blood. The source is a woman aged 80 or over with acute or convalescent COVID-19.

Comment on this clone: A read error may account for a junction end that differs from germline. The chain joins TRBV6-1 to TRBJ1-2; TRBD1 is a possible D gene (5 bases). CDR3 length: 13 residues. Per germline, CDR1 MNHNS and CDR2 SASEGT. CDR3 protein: CASSDWGGSRWDF. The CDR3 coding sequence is TGTGCCAGCAGTGATTGGGGCGGGAGCCGATGGGACTTC.

The CDR3 bases are TGTGCCAGCAGTTTTAGCGGGGGGACTAGCACAGATACGCAGTATTTT. This codes for CASSFSGGTSTDTQYF. The J gene is TRBJ2-3, the V gene TRBV27, with TRBD2 matching 10 bases. J lost 0 bases, V lost 3 bases, and 3 bases had no gene match. The CDR3 sequence is 16 residues long. CDR1 is MNHEY and CDR2 is SMNVEV in the germline V gene (reference sequence).

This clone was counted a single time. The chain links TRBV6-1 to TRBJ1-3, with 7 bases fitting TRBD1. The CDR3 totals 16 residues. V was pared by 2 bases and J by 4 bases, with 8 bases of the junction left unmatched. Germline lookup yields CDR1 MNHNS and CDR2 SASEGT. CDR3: CASSEMTGSAGNTIYF. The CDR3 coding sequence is TGTGCCAGCAGTGAAATGACAGGGAGTGCCGGAAACACCATATATTTT.

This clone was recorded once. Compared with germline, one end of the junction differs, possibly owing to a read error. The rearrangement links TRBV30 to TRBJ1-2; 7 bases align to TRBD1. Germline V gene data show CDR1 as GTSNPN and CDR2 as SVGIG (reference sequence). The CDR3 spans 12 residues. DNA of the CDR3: TGTGCCTGGAGTAGGGGGGACAGACAAATATACTTC. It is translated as CAWSRGDRQIYF.

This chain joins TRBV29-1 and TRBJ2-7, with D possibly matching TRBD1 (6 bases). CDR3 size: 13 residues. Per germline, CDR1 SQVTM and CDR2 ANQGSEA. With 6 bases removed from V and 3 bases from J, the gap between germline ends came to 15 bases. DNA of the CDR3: TGCAGCGTAAAGGGGACAAGGCGCTACGAGCAGTACTTC. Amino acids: CSVKGTRRYEQYF.

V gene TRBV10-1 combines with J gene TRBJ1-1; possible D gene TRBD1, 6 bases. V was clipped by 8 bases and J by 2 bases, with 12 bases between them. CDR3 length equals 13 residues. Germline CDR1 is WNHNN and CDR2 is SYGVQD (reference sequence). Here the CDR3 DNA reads TGCGCCAGCTCGCGGACAGTTAACACTGAAGCTTTCTTT. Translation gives CASSRTVNTEAFF.

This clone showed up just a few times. CDR3 region: CATSRDRSAWGVAQHF. The CDR3 nucleotides are TGTGCCACCAGCAGAGATCGCAGCGCCTGGGGAGTGGCCCAGCATTTT. V usage is TRBV15 and J usage is TRBJ1-5; D gene unclear. The CDR3 is 16 residues long. Germline V gene data show CDR1 as LNHNV and CDR2 as YYDKDF (reference sequence). Trimming removed 0 bases at V and 11 bases at J, with 20 bases between.

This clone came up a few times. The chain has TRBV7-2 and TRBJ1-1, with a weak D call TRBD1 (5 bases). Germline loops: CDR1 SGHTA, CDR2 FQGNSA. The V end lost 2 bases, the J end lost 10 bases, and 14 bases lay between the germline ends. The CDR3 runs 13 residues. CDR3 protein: CASSLNAAGPAFF. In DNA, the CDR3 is TGTGCCAGCAGCTTAAATGCGGCAGGGCCAGCTTTCTTT.

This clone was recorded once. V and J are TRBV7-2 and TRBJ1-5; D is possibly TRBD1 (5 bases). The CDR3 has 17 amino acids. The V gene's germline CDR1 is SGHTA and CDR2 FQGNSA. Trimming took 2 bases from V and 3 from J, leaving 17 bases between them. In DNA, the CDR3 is TGTGCCAGCAGCTTAAGCCCTTTCAGGGTTATCAATCAGCCCCAGCATTTT. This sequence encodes CASSLSPFRVINQPQHF.

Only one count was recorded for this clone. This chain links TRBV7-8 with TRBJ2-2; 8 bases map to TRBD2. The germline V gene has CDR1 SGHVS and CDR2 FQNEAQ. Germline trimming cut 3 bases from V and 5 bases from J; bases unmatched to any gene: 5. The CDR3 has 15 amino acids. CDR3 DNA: TGTGCCAGCAGCTTCCCGGCTAGCGGGACCGGGGAGCTGTTTTTT. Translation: CASSFPASGTGELFF.

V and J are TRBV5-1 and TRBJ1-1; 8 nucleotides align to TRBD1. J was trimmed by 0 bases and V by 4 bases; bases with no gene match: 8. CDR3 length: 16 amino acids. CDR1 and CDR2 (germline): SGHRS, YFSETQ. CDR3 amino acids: CASSPQPGQVNTEAFF. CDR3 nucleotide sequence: TGCGCCAGCAGCCCGCAACCGGGACAGGTGAACACTGAAGCTTTCTTT.

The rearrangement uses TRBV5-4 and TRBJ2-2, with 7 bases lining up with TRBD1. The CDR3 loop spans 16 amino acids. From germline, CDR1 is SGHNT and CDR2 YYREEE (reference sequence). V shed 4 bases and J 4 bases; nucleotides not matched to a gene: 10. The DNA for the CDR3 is TGTGCCAGCAGCGTCTACAGGGGCGCGGGCACCGGGGAGCTGTTTTTT. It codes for CASSVYRGAGTGELFF.

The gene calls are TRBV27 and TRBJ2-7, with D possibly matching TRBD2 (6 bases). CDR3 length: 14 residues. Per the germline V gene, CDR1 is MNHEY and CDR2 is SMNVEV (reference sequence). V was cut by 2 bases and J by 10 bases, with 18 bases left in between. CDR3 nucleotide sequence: TGTGCCAGCAGTTTAAGTTTGGGCGCCGGGGGACAGTACTTC. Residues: CASSLSLGAGGQYF.

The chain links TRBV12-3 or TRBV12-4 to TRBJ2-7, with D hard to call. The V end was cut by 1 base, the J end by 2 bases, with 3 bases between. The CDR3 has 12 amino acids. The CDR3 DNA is TGTGCCAGCAGTTTAGGCGCCTACGAGCAGTACTTC. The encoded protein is CASSLGAYEQYF.

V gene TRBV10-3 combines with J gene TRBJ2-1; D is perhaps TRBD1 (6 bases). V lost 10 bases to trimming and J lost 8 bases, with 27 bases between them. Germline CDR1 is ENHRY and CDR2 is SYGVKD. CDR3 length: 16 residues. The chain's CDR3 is CATKGLGARERDEQFF. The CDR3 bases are TGTGCCACCAAAGGCCTGGGGGCCAGGGAAAGGGATGAGCAGTTCTTC.

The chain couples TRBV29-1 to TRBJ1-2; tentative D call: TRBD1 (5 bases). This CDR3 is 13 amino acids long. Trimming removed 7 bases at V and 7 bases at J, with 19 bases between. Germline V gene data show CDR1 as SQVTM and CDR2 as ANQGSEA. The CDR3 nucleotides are TGCAGCGCCGGGGGGGAGGGCGGACGTGGCTACACCTTC. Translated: CSAGGEGGRGYTF.

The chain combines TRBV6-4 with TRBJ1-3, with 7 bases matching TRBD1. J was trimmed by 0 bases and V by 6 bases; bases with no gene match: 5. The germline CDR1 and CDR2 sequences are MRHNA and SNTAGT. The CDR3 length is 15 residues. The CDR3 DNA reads TGTGCCAGCAGCGAAGGGACAGTCTCTGGAAACACCATATATTTT. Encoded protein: CASSEGTVSGNTIYF.

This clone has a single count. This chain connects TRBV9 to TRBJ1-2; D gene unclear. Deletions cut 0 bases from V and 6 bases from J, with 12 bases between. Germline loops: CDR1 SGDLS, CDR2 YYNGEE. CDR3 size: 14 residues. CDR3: CASSVGQDTHGYTF. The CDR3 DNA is TGTGCCAGCAGCGTAGGGCAGGATACGCATGGCTACACCTTC.

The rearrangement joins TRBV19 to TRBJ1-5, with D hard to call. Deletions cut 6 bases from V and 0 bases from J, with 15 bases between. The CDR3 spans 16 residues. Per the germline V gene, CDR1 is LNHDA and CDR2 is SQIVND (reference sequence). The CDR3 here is CASRINSVDSNQPQHF. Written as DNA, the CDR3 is TGTGCCAGTAGGATAAACAGTGTAGATAGCAATCAGCCCCAGCATTTT.

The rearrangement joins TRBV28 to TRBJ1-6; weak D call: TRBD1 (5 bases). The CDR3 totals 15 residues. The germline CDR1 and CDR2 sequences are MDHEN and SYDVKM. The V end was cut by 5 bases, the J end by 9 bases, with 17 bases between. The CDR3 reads CASSPMAGGGSPLHF. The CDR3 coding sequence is TGTGCCAGCAGTCCCATGGCCGGGGGTGGTTCACCCCTCCACTTT. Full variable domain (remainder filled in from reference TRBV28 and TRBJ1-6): DVKVTQSSRYLVKRTGEKVFLECVQDMDHENMFWYRQDPGLGLRLIYFSYDVKMKEKGDIPEGYSVSREKKERFSLILESASTNQTSMYLCASSPMAGGGSPLHFGNGTRLTVT.

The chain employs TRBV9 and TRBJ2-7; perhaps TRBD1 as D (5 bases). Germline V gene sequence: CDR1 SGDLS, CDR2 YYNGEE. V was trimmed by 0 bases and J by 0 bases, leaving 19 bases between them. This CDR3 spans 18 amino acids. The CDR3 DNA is TGTGCCAGCAGCGTAGAATCCTACGGGCAGGGCAACTCCTACGAGCAGTACTTC. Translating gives CASSVESYGQGNSYEQYF.

In DNA form, the CDR3 reads TGCGCCAGCAGCCAAGGGACAGGGAAGAGTGGCTACACCTTC. Its translation: CASSQGTGKSGYTF. This chain joins TRBV4-1 and TRBJ1-2; 8 nucleotides line up with TRBD1. The CDR3 totals 14 residues. Germline trimming cut 1 base from V and 7 bases from J; bases unmatched to any gene: 5. Germline V gives CDR1 MGHRA, CDR2 YSYEKL.